This T cell receptor beta chain is drawn from a study of T-cell memory formation after mild COVID-19. Study-level results: Clones contracting across day 15 to 85 had a balanced CD4/CD8 profile; later expanding clones leaned CD4+. For contracting clones, CD4+ ones sat mainly in CM and EM, CD8+ in EMRA.

Concerning this clonotype itself: Its matching antigen is unknown.

After removal of 3 bases from V and 1 base from J, the junction contained 6 bases not matched to a gene. Germline CDR1 and CDR2: SEHNR and FQNEAQ (reference sequence). There are 15 residues in the CDR3. From the 5' RACE reads, TCRdb called clonotypes with MiXCR, one entry per CDR3 protein. The data hold 65,000 to 90,000 distinct CDR3 sequences, with approximately 15% observed a single time. Sequencing input: PBMCs or a T cell subset sorted from them (not recorded which). The chain links TRBV7-9 to TRBJ2-7, with 7 nucleotides matching TRBD1. This TCR was recovered from an adult woman who had mild COVID-19 (a few samples of this study predate the infection). Cell type and time point are not known. CDR3 DNA: TGTGCCAGCAGCTTCTCCCCGACAGGGTCCTACGAGCAGTACTTC. This gives the protein CASSFSPTGSYEQYF.